A single sample gave rise to the 27 T cell receptor beta chains below, sequenced in a study of blood T cell repertoires in COVID-19. Sequenced by immunoSEQ multiplex PCR; TCRdb stores in-frame clones only, minus some. Here the sample spans hundreds of thousands of clones, more than 75% being singletons. The specimen sequenced was PBMCs or T cells enriched from blood (not recorded which). Receptor source: a woman aged 45-60 years who had recovered from COVID-19.

The V gene is TRBV6-2 or TRBV6-3, the J gene TRBJ2-7; 7 bases agree with TRBD1. Germline trimming cut 4 bases from V and 12 bases from J; bases unmatched to any gene: 9. Germline lookup yields CDR1 MNHEY and CDR2 SVGEGT. The CDR3 runs 12 residues. The CDR3 nucleotides read TGTGCCAGCAGTTTCGACAGGGCCCCAGGGTACTTC. Residues: CASSFDRAPGYF.

The chain couples TRBV21-1 to TRBJ2-1; the table names TRBD2, a call not compared with the DNA. TRBV21-1 is a pseudogene locus. The length of the CDR3 is 15 residues. The CDR3 is CASSRSGRAYNEQFF. For the CDR3, the DNA is TGTGCCAGCAGCAGAAGCGGGAGGGCCTACAATGAGCAGTTCTTC.

This clone was observed once. V usage is TRBV2 and J usage is TRBJ1-3; possibly TRBD1 for D (6 bases). In germline, CDR1 is SNHLY, CDR2 FYNNEI. The CDR3 contains 15 residues. The V end lost 6 bases, the J end lost 1 base, and 13 bases lay between the germline ends. The CDR3 coding sequence is TGTGCCAGCAGGACCGGGACATTTTCTGGAAACACCATATATTTT. It yields the protein CASRTGTFSGNTIYF.

This chain joins TRBV27 and TRBJ1-5; TRBD1 matches 7 bases. The CDR3 is 15 residues long. V lost 3 bases and J lost 5; bases outside the gene matches: 7. Germline lookup yields CDR1 MNHEY and CDR2 SMNVEV (reference sequence). CDR3 coding DNA: TGTGCCAGCAGTTTGGACAGGTGGTCGGATCAGCCCCAGCATTTT. Protein: CASSLDRWSDQPQHF.

This chain links TRBV4-1 with TRBJ2-1, with 10 positions matching TRBD2. V lost 1 base, J lost 9 bases, and 6 bases stayed unmatched. Per the germline V gene, CDR1 is MGHRA and CDR2 is YSYEKL. The CDR3 loop spans 15 amino acids. This CDR3 reads CASSQASGSIIEQFF. The CDR3 DNA reads as TGCGCCAGCAGCCAAGCTAGCGGGAGTATCATTGAGCAGTTCTTC.

The J gene is TRBJ2-1, the V gene TRBV6-5, with a possible D match to TRBD2 (5 bases). V lost 0 bases and J lost 6, with 9 bases in between. There are 14 residues in the CDR3. Germline V gene lookup returns CDR1 MNHEY and CDR2 SVGAGI. DNA of the CDR3: TGTGCCAGCAGTTACTCGGGAGTTCTCAATGAGCAGTTCTTC. This gives the protein CASSYSGVLNEQFF.

This clone appeared a few times. The chain uses TRBV5-1 and TRBJ2-3; 7 positions match TRBD2. V dropped 0 bases and J dropped 6; count of bases not matched to a gene: 1. Germline assignment: CDR1 SGHRS and CDR2 YFSETQ. The CDR3 length is 13 residues. CDR3 region: CASSLEGGDTQYF. In nucleotides, the CDR3 is TGCGCCAGCAGCTTGGAGGGAGGGGATACGCAGTATTTT.

The chain is built from TRBV7-9 and TRBJ1-1, with 10 bases fitting TRBD1. The CDR3 length is 15 residues. V was pared by 0 bases and J by 11 bases, with 9 bases of the junction left unmatched. Germline values: CDR1 SEHNR, CDR2 FQNEAQ (reference sequence). CDR3 residues: CASSLAGTGVTPAFF. CDR3 DNA: TGTGCCAGCAGCTTAGCCGGGACAGGGGTAACTCCCGCTTTCTTT. The whole variable domain, remainder taken from reference TRBV7-9 and TRBJ1-1, is DTGVSQNPRHKITKRGQNVTFRCDPISEHNRLYWYRQTLGQGPEFLTYFQNEAQLEKSRLLSDRFSAERPKGSFSTLEIQRTEQGDSAMYLCASSLAGTGVTPAFFGQGTRLTVV.

The CDR3 protein is CASSQGTGWFYEQYF. CDR3 DNA sequence: TGTGCCAGCAGCCAAGGGACAGGGTGGTTCTACGAGCAGTACTTC. The chain combines TRBV3-1 (or the pseudogene TRBV3-2) with TRBJ2-7; 8 bases are shared with TRBD1. Germline V lookup: CDR1 LGHDT, CDR2 YNNKEL (reference sequence). Trimming at V came to 1 base and at J to 3 bases, leaving 5 bases not matched to a gene. The CDR3 is made up of 15 amino acids.

This sequence joins TRBV14 and TRBJ2-7; no clear D gene. CDR1 is SGHDN, CDR2 FVKESK, per germline. Between the trimmed V and J ends, which lost 3 bases and 0 bases, there was a span of 3 bases. The CDR3 runs to 12 residues. Here the CDR3 reads CASSQRSYEQYF. The CDR3 nucleotides are TGTGCCAGCAGCCAGCGCTCCTACGAGCAGTACTTC.

The genes are TRBV28 and TRBJ1-2; the D gene is possibly TRBD1 (6 bases). V was pared by 4 bases and J by 5 bases, with 17 bases between. This CDR3 has 15 amino acids. Per the germline V gene, CDR1 is MDHEN and CDR2 is SYDVKM. CDR3 amino acids: CASSSQTQGRYGYTF. CDR3 sequence (DNA): TGTGCCAGCAGTTCCCAAACACAGGGACGGTATGGCTACACCTTC.

The chain links TRBV28 to TRBJ1-5; 9 bases line up with TRBD1. V lost 7 bases, J lost 7 bases, and 11 bases stayed unmatched. The CDR3 sequence is 15 residues long. Germline V gene data show CDR1 as MDHEN and CDR2 as SYDVKM. In nucleotides, the CDR3 is TGTGCCAGCACCCCGGGACAGGGTATAAGACAGCCCCAGCATTTT. Amino acid sequence: CASTPGQGIRQPQHF.

The chain carries TRBV12-5 and TRBJ2-5, with TRBD1 as a possible D gene (5 bases). From germline, CDR1 is LGHNT and CDR2 FRNRAP. With 1 base removed from V and 4 bases from J, the gap between germline ends came to 10 bases. The CDR3 is made up of 14 amino acids. The CDR3: CASGLDGTGETQYF. For the CDR3, the DNA is TGTGCTAGTGGTTTGGACGGTACAGGAGAGACCCAGTACTTC.

The chain has TRBV11-2 and TRBJ2-1; 7 bases line up with TRBD2. V dropped 5 bases and J dropped 5; count of bases not matched to a gene: 18. Germline V lookup: CDR1 SGHAT, CDR2 FQNNGV. The CDR3 spans 18 residues. The DNA of the CDR3 is TGTGCCAGCAGCCCAAGCCCTCCCTTTGTTGGGAGGGACAATGAGCAGTTCTTC. Its protein is CASSPSPPFVGRDNEQFF.

The chain joins TRBV9 to TRBJ1-4, with 7 bases fitting TRBD1. The junction had 9 bases not matched to a gene; V was cut back by 6 bases and J by 7 bases. CDR3 size: 14 residues. CDR1 is SGDLS, CDR2 YYNGEE, per germline. DNA of the CDR3: TGTGCCAGCACGAGGGGGCAGGGAGGTGAAAAACTGTTTTTT. Translated, it gives CASTRGQGGEKLFF.

V usage is TRBV21-1 and J usage is TRBJ2-7; the table assigns TRBD2, which was not confirmed against the DNA. TRBV21-1 is described as a pseudogene. The CDR3 covers 16 residues. The CDR3 sequence: CASSKRGGYSYNEQYF. DNA of the CDR3: TGTGCCAGCAGCAAACGGGGAGGGTACTCCTACAACGAGCAGTACTTC.

The genes are TRBV28 and TRBJ1-2; tentatively, D is TRBD1 (5 bases). CDR3 size: 14 residues. With 4 bases removed from V and 2 bases from J, the gap between germline ends came to 11 bases. CDR1 is MDHEN, CDR2 SYDVKM, per germline. CDR3 residues: CASSSQDMNYGYTF. Here the CDR3 DNA reads TGTGCCAGCAGTTCCCAGGACATGAACTATGGCTACACCTTC.

This chain uses TRBV4-1 with TRBJ2-7, with D uncertain. Trimming took off 1 base at V and 0 bases at J, with 10 bases between the two ends. Germline assignment: CDR1 MGHRA and CDR2 YSYEKL. The CDR3 runs to 15 residues. This CDR3 reads CASSQVYTDSYEQYF. The CDR3 bases are TGCGCCAGCAGCCAAGTCTATACAGACTCCTACGAGCAGTACTTC.

V gene TRBV5-1 combines with J gene TRBJ1-2; TRBD1 is a possible D gene (5 bases). Germline-derived CDR1 and CDR2 are SGHRS and YFSETQ. V was trimmed by 4 bases and J by 7 bases, leaving 14 bases between them. The length of the CDR3 is 13 residues. The CDR3 sequence is CASSPNFQGGYTF. DNA of the CDR3: TGCGCCAGCAGCCCAAACTTCCAGGGTGGCTACACCTTC.

The J gene is TRBJ1-5, the V gene TRBV24-1; 7 bases line up with TRBD1. Germline assignment: CDR1 KGHDR and CDR2 SFDVKD. There are 15 residues in the CDR3. The J segment lost 0 bases and the V segment lost 9 bases, leaving 7 bases of the junction unmatched. The CDR3 region has the DNA TGTGCCACCGCTCAGGGGGGCGATAGCAATCAGCCCCAGCATTTT. Amino acids: CATAQGGDSNQPQHF.

The chain joins TRBV7-2 to TRBJ2-7, with 7 nucleotides matching TRBD2. The germline V gene encodes CDR1 SGHTA and CDR2 FQGNSA. The J segment lost 3 bases and the V segment lost 6 bases, leaving 8 bases of the junction unmatched. The CDR3 spans 14 residues. The CDR3 spells CASSRGTGGYEQYF. Here the CDR3 DNA reads TGTGCCAGCAGTCGGGGGACGGGGGGCTACGAGCAGTACTTC.

This chain joins TRBV6-1 and TRBJ1-2; TRBD1 agrees at 7 bases. The germline gives CDR1 MNHNS, CDR2 SASEGT. The CDR3 contains 14 residues. V trimming: 3 bases; J trimming: 4 bases; junction bases outside the gene matches: 5. This chain's CDR3 is CASSEDRKLYGYTF. DNA of the CDR3: TGTGCCAGCAGTGAGGACAGGAAGCTCTATGGCTACACCTTC.

The rearrangement joins TRBV6-1 to TRBJ1-5; D perhaps matches TRBD1 (6 bases). There are 14 residues in the CDR3. The germline V gene has CDR1 MNHNS and CDR2 SASEGT. V lost 3 bases, J lost 4 bases, and 10 bases lay in between. CDR3 bases: TGTGCCAGCAGTGACAACAGGGCTAATCAGCCCCAGCATTTT. Residues: CASSDNRANQPQHF.

This chain links TRBV28 with TRBJ2-5; D is unresolved. The germline V gene has CDR1 MDHEN and CDR2 SYDVKM. The V gene lost 5 bases and the J gene lost 2 bases, with 6 bases spanning the gap. This CDR3 spans 12 amino acids. The CDR3 region has the DNA TGTGCCAGCAGTCTCTATCAAGAGACCCAGTACTTC. The encoded protein is CASSLYQETQYF.

V and J are TRBV5-4 and TRBJ2-5; D might be TRBD1 (5 bases). The CDR3 covers 14 residues. Between the trimmed V and J ends, which lost 0 bases and 4 bases, there was a span of 10 bases. Germline values: CDR1 SGHNT, CDR2 YYREEE (reference sequence). The CDR3 DNA reads TGTGCCAGCAGCTTGGAGGGGCTCGGAGAGACCCAGTACTTC. Translated: CASSLEGLGETQYF.

V and J are TRBV18 and TRBJ2-7; D is undetermined. This CDR3 contains 13 residues. V was shortened by 6 bases and J by 1 base, with 10 bases between the two germline ends. Germline V CDR1 and CDR2: KGHSH, LQKENI. CDR3 amino acids: CASSSTESYEQYF. CDR3 DNA: TGTGCCAGCTCCTCGACTGAATCCTACGAGCAGTACTTC.

This clone was counted once. This chain links TRBV11-2 with TRBJ2-7, with D possibly being TRBD1 (7 bases). This CDR3 is built from 18 residues. In germline, CDR1 is SGHAT, CDR2 FQNNGV. The V gene lost 0 bases and the J gene lost 0 bases, with 18 bases spanning the gap. CDR3: CASSLDIGGTVFSYEQYF. The CDR3 nucleotides read TGTGCCAGCAGCTTAGATATTGGGGGGACAGTATTCTCCTACGAGCAGTACTTC.